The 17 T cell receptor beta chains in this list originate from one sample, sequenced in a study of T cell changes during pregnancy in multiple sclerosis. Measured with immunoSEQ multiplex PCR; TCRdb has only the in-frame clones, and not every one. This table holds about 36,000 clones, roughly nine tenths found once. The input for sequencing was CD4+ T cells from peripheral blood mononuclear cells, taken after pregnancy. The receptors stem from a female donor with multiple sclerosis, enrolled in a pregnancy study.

This CDR3 reads CASSYSGGVYNEQFF. The CDR3 DNA follows: TGTGCCAGCAGTTACTCGGGCGGGGTTTACAATGAGCAGTTCTTC. V usage is TRBV6-6 and J usage is TRBJ2-1; TRBD2 is a possible D gene (6 bases). V lost 0 bases to trimming and J lost 4 bases, with 10 bases between them. This CDR3 is 15 amino acids long. Germline assignment: CDR1 MNHNY and CDR2 SVGAGI (reference sequence).

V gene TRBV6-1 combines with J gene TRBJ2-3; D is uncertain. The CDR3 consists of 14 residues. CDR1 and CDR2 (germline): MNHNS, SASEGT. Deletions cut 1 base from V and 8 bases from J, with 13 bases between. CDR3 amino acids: CASSEGAQPSTQYF. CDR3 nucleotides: TGTGCCAGCAGTGAAGGGGCACAGCCAAGTACGCAGTATTTT.

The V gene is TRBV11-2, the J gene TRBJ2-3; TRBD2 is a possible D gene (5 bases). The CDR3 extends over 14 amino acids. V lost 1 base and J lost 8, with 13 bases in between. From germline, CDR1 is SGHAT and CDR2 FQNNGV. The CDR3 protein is CASSLVPLRGTQYF. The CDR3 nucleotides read TGTGCCAGCAGCTTAGTCCCCCTCCGGGGTACGCAGTATTTT.

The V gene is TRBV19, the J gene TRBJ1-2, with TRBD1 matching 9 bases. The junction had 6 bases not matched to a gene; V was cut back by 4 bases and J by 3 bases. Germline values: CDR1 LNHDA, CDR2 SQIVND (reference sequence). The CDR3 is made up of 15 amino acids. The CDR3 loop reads CASSTGQGWHYGYTF. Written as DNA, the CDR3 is TGTGCCAGTAGTACAGGACAGGGGTGGCACTATGGCTACACCTTC.

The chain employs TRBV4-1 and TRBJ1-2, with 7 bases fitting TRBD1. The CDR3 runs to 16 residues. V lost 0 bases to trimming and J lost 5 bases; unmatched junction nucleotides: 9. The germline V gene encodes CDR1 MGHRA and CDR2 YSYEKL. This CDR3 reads CASSQEPGGTGYGYTF. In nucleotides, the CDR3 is TGCGCCAGCAGCCAAGAACCAGGGGGGACGGGGTATGGCTACACCTTC.

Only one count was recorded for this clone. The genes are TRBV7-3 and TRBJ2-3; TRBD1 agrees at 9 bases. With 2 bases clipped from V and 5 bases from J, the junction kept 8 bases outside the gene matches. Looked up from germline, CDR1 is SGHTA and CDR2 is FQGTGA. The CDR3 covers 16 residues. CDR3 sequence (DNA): TGTGCCAGCAGCTTATTGGCTGCGGACAGGGGAGATACGCAGTATTTT. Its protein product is CASSLLAADRGDTQYF.

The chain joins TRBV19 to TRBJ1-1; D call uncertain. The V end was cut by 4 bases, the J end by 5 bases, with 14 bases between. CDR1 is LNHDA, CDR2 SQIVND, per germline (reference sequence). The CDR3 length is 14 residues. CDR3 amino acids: CASSSAPQNTEAFF. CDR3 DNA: TGTGCCAGTAGTAGCGCCCCCCAAAATACTGAAGCTTTCTTT.

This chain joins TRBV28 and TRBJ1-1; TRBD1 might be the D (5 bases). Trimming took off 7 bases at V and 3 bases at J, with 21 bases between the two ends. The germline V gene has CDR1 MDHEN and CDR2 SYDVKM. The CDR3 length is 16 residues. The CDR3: CASTRGGGLADTEAFF. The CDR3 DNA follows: TGTGCCAGCACTCGAGGCGGGGGTCTGGCCGACACTGAAGCTTTCTTT. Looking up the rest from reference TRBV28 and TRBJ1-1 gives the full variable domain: DVKVTQSSRYLVKRTGEKVFLECVQDMDHENMFWYRQDPGLGLRLIYFSYDVKMKEKGDIPEGYSVSREKKERFSLILESASTNQTSMYLCASTRGGGLADTEAFFGQGTRLTVV.

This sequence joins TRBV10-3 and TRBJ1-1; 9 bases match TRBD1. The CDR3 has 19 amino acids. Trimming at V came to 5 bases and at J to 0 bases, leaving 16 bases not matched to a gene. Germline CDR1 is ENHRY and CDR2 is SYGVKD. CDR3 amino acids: CAISKWGTGSSNMNTEAFF. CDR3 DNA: TGTGCCATCAGTAAGTGGGGGACAGGGTCATCGAATATGAACACTGAAGCTTTCTTT.

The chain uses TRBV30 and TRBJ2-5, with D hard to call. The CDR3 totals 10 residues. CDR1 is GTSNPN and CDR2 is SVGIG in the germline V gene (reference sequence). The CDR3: CASCRETQYF. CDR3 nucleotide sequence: TGTGCGTCTTGCCGGGAGACCCAGTACTTC.

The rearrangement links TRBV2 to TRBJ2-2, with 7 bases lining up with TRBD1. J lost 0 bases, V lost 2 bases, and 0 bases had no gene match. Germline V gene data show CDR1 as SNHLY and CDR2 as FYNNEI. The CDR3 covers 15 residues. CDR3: CASSETGANTGELFF. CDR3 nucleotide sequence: TGTGCCAGCAGTGAAACAGGGGCGAACACCGGGGAGCTGTTTTTT.

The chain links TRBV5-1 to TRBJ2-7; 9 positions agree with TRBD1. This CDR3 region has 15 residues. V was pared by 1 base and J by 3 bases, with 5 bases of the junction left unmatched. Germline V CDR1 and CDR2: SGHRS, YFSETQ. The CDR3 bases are TGCGCCAGCAGCTTGAGTTGGGGACAGGGCTACGAGCAGTACTTC. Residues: CASSLSWGQGYEQYF.

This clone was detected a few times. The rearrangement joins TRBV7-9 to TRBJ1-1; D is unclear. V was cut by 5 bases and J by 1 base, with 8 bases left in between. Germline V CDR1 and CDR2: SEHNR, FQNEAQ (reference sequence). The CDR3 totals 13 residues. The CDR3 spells CASSRGRNTEAFF. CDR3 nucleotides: TGTGCCAGCAGCCGAGGGAGGAACACTGAAGCTTTCTTT.

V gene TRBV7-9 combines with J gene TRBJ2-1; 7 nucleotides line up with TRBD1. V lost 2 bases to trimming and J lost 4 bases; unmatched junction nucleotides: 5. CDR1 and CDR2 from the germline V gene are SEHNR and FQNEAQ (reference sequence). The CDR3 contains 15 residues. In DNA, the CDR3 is TGTGCCAGCAGCTTAAGGGGGCGCAGTTACAATGAGCAGTTCTTC. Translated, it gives CASSLRGRSYNEQFF.

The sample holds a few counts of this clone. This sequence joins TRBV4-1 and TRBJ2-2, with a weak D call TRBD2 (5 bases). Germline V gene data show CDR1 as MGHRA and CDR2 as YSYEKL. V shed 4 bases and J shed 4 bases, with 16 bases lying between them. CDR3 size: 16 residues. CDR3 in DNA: TGCGCCAGCAGCCCCGCGGGCCGGGTGGGCACCGGGGAGCTGTTTTTT. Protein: CASSPAGRVGTGELFF.

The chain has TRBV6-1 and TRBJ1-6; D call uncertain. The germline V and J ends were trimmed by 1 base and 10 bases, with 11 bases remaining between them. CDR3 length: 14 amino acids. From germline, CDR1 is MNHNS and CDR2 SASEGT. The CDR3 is CASSEVGVQSPLHF. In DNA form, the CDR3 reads TGTGCCAGCAGTGAAGTCGGGGTACAATCACCCCTCCACTTT.

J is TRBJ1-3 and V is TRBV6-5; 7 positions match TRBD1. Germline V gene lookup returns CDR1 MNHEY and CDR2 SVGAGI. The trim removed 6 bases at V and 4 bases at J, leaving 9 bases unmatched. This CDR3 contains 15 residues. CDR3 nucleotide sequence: TGTGCCAGCAGCCCCAGGACAGGCTCGGGAAACACCATATATTTT. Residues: CASSPRTGSGNTIYF.